This entry describes one T cell receptor beta chain. Its antigen is currently unknown. The CDR3 loop spans 13 amino acids. V was cut by 1 base and J by 5 bases, with 12 bases left in between. From germline, CDR1 is GTSNPN and CDR2 SVGIG (reference sequence). This entry belongs to a study of CD8+ T cells in alopecia areata. Study-wide results and caveats: Higher clonality than in normal scalp was seen in lesional scalp, especially alopecia totalis/universalis.

Sequencing templates came from extracted RNA that was reverse transcribed into cDNA. Repertoires were generated with immunoSEQ multiplex PCR, while TCRdb's copy carries only in-frame clones and drops some. The sample comprises around 250,000 clones, roughly two thirds of which are singletons, and around 1.2% rests with the top ten. The sequence was obtained from a human donor with alopecia areata. The chain employs TRBV30 and TRBJ2-7; D might be TRBD2 (5 bases). The starting material was CD4+ T cells sorted from blood, obtained at week 0. The CDR3 DNA sequence: TGTGCCTGGAGTGCCTGGACTTCTAACGAGCAGTACTTC. The encoded protein is CAWSAWTSNEQYF.